This T cell receptor (beta chain) derives from a study of blood T cell repertoires in COVID-19. The wider study: Samples representing acute and convalescent COVID-19 were sourced from the United States, Italy and Spain.

The CDR3 sequence is 13 residues long. With 0 bases removed from V and 6 bases from J, the gap between germline ends came to 9 bases. Per the germline V gene, CDR1 is GTSNPN and CDR2 is SVGIG (reference sequence). TCRdb's table, derived via immunoSEQ multiplex PCR, lists solely in-frame clones and lacks some. Altogether some 120,000 clones are present, approximately 87% being singletons, with the ten largest covering under 3%. The J gene is TRBJ2-1, the V gene TRBV30; the D is unclear. The receptor comes from a man aged 25 to 40 with acute or convalescent COVID-19. The sequencing sample was made of peripheral blood. CDR3 bases: TGTGCCTGGAGTGTTACCGGCGGCAATGAGCAGTTCTTC. Residues: CAWSVTGGNEQFF.